This entry is about one T cell receptor (beta chain). V dropped 3 bases and J dropped 9 bases, with 15 bases sitting between them. The germline V gene encodes CDR1 MNHNS and CDR2 SASEGT. This CDR3 region has 14 residues. The data stem from a study of Tregs in tolerant kidney transplant recipients. Libraries were prepared by immunoSEQ multiplex PCR; TCRdb keeps only in-frame clonotypes and omits some of them. The data hold roughly 120,000 clones, with 92% observed a single time. Sequencing used CD4+ T cells from blood. This sequence originates from a human donor in good health. The J gene is TRBJ2-1, the V gene TRBV6-1; a possible D gene is TRBD1 (6 bases). The CDR3 nucleotides are TGTGCCAGCAGTGAGGACGGGCAGGGGTCTGAGCAGTTCTTC. Translating gives CASSEDGQGSEQFF.